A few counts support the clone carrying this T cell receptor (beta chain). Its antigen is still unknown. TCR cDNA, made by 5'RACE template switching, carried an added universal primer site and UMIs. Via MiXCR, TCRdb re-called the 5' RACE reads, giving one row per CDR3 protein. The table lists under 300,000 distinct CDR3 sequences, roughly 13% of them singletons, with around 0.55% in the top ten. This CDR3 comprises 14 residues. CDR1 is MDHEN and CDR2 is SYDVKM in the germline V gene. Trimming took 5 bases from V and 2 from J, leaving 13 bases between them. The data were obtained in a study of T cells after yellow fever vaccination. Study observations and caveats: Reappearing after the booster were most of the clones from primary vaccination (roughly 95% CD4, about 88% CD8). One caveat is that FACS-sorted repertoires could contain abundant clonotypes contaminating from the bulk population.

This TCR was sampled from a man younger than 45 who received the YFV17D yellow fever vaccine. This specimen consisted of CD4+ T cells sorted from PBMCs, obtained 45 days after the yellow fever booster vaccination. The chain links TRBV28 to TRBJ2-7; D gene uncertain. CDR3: CASSNSLPPYEQYF. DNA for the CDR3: TGTGCCAGCAGTAACAGTCTCCCACCCTACGAGCAGTACTTC.